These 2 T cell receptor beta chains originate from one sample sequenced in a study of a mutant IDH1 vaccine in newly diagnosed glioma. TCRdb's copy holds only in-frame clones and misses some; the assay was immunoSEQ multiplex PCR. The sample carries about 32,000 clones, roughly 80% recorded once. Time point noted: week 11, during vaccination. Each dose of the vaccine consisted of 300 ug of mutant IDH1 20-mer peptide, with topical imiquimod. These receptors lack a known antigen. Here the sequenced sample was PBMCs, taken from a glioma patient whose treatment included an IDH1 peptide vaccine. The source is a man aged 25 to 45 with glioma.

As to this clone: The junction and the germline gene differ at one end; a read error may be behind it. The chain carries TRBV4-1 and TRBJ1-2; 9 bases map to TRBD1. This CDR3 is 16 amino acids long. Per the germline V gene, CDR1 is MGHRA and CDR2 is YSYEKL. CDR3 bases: TGCGCCAGCAGCCAGACCAGTACTTCCGGGACAGGGTTTGATCGTTTC. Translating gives CASSQTSTSGTGFDRF.

CDR3 in DNA: TGCGCCAGCAGCCACGGACCGAACACCGGGGAGCTGTTTTTT. Residues: CASSHGPNTGELFF. The V call is TRBV4-1, the J call TRBJ2-2; D not certain. The CDR3 covers 14 residues. Germline V gene sequence: CDR1 MGHRA, CDR2 YSYEKL. Between the trimmed V and J ends, which lost 3 bases and 0 bases, there was a span of 5 bases.